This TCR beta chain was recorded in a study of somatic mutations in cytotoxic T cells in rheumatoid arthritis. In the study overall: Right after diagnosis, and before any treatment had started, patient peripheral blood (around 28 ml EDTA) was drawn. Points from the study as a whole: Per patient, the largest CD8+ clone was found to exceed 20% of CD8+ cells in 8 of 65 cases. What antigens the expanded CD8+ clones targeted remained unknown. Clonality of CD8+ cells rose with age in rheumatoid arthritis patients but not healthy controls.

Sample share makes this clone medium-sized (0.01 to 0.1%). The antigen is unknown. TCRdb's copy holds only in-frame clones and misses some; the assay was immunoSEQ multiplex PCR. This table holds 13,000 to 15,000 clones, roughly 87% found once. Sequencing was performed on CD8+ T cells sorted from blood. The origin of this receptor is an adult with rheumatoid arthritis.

The CDR3 spells CASSQAIDEIAEAFF. CDR3 bases: TGCGCCAGCAGCCAAGCCATTGACGAGATCGCTGAAGCTTTCTTT. The rearrangement joins TRBV4-3 to TRBJ1-1; D gene uncertain. The V and J ends lost 1 base and 6 bases respectively, with 15 bases between them. CDR1 is LGHNA, CDR2 YSLEER, per germline. CDR3 length: 15 amino acids.